This T cell receptor beta chain comes out of a study of T cells in Graves' hyperthyroidism and ophthalmopathy (dated by TCRdb to the late 2010s). Concerning the study at large: Peripheral blood samples were taken at initial diagnosis, before any treatment was given. A discovery cohort of about a hundred patients, 43 with Graves' ophthalmopathy and 55 to 60 with stable Graves' hyperthyroidism, was used to find distinguishing TCR V-J signatures. An independent validation cohort of 18 to 20 hyperthyroidism patients and about 15 patients who later progressed to ophthalmopathy tested prospective prediction of ophthalmopathy. The 85 to 100 discovery patients were randomly split 7:3 into training and test sets. The study also compared thyroid tissue and blood T-cell repertoires from five or six Graves' hyperthyroidism patients. Once sampling was done, hyperthyroidism patients were given methimazole at a starting dose of 30 mg daily, whereas ophthalmopathy patients were given high-dose intravenous methylprednisolone. The paper describes TCR Vbeta CDR3 sequencing of 120 to 150 peripheral blood samples, made up of 43 ophthalmopathy patients, 70 to 80 hyperthyroidism patients and 17 progressor patients.

TCR beta CDR3 regions were amplified from RNA transcripts. The first round of RT-PCR for the TCR CDR3 was performed with the HTBI primer set and the Qiagen OneStep RT-PCR kit. Libraries were constructed in a second round of multiplex PCR, after which size selection and purification were carried out. Sequencing of the libraries was done on an Illumina HiSeq2000 using paired-end 100 bp reads. On the authors' methods: SOAPnuke was used to process the raw data, removing reads that contained adapters or uncalled bases, had a mean Phred below 15, or lacked an exact match to the constant primer or identifier. COPE v1.2.5 was used to merge high-quality paired reads, and clonotypes were defined as unique nucleotide sequences. MiTCR v1.1 was used to align clonotypes to the IMGT TRBV, TRBD and TRBJ reference segments. The analysis was restricted to V-J combinations with a frequency above 0.0001, which together covered 99% to 99.2% of the repertoires. A TCS score was defined as the ratio between F50 (clonal expansion) and ExV (chaos), using BLOSUM62-based TCRdist between CDR3 peptides within each V-J. Welch's t-statistics and random forest reduced around 510 V-J features to 13, which were used in a naive Bayes classifier (R e1071). Thyroid-blood repertoire similarity was quantified with the Morisita-Horn index. The public sequencing data were trimmed at Q25 with fastp and processed into clonotypes with MiXCR by TCRdb, which kept only in-frame beta chains. Rows matching on CDR3 protein sequence are summarized as one entry with the most common DNA and genes. What appears here as the V and J calls and clone size reflects TCRdb's work, not the paper's. Within this sample are around 700,000 distinct CDR3 sequences, with around 40% of them counted one time only. Around 29% of the sample is taken by the ten largest.

Points on this clonotype: Its recognized antigen is unknown. No quality values exist for individual bases; no much larger clone is one base distant.

On the study overall, not on this receptor specifically: Most expanded thyroid clonotypes (frequency above 0.001) were also detected in blood, a finding suggesting that blood repertoires may reflect thyroid immune responses. In validation, progression to ophthalmopathy was predicted by the model with 70.59% sensitivity and 72.22% specificity, a median of around 6.5 months before onset. A 13 V-J signature model separated ophthalmopathy from stable hyperthyroidism, with approximately 87% sensitivity and about 81% specificity in cross-validation and 80%/75% in testing. No statistical method was used to set the sample size in advance, and investigators knew the group allocation.

Stable Graves' hyperthyroidism was defined as the absence of progression to ophthalmopathy over 18 months of follow-up. The hyperthyroidism patients were between 18 and 65 years old and newly diagnosed, with a disease duration of less than 2 months. Patients with uncontrolled infections, other autoimmune diseases, pregnancy or lactation were excluded. Diagnoses were based on clinical symptoms, serum thyroxine and TRAb, thyroid ultrasound and orbital computed tomography. Ficoll-Paque density gradient centrifugation was used to isolate PBMCs from about 9 ml of fresh peripheral blood. Total RNA was extracted using Trizol reagent, and RNA quality was assessed on an Agilent 2100 Bioanalyzer. Reading the germline V gene gives CDR1 ENHRY and CDR2 SYGVKD. The CDR3 holds 14 amino acids from the cysteine to the phenylalanine. Only the CDR3 region is kept as DNA, spanning 42 bases read in frame from base 1. The V and J ends are trimmed by 6 bases and 3 bases, leaving 14 bases between them.

Rearrangement joined TRBV10-3 to TRBJ1-2; no confident D gene assignment can be made. Specimen: blood. The clonotype was recovered from a woman aged 40 to 50 with Graves' hyperthyroidism. In nucleotides, the sequence is TGTGCCATCAGCCCACTGGTGGACGACTATGGCTACACCTTC. Protein translation: CAISPLVDDYGYTF.